These 32 T cell receptor beta chains came from one sample sequenced in a study of early T cells in non-severe SARS-CoV-2 infection. TCRdb reprocessed the 5' RACE reads with MiXCR, giving one entry per CDR3 protein. The profile covers about 35,000 distinct CDR3 sequences, with 5.5% to 7% appearing a single time and around 5% taken by the ten largest. The sample comprised whole blood. Every receptor here comes from an adult who was a healthcare worker with PCR-confirmed SARS-CoV-2 infection or an uninfected control (not recorded which).

This clonotype has at least ten counts. An end of the junction differs from the germline gene, which may be a read error. This chain links TRBV24-1 with TRBJ2-7; 7 nucleotides align to TRBD2. CDR1 and CDR2 from the germline V gene are KGHDR and SFDVKD. The CDR3 has 15 residues. CDR3 in amino acids: CATSDLAGGTYGQYF. The CDR3 DNA is TGTGCCACCAGTGATTTGGCCGGGGGGACCTACGGGCAGTACTTC.

This clonotype was seen at least ten times. The chain has TRBV20-1 and TRBJ2-1; 11 nucleotides agree with TRBD2. The CDR3 is made up of 17 amino acids. Germline V gives CDR1 DFQATT, CDR2 SNEGSKA (reference sequence). J was trimmed by 3 bases and V by 4 bases; bases with no gene match: 11. The CDR3 nucleotides are TGCAGTGCTAATTCCGGGACTAGCGGAGCCATCTACAATGAGCAGTTCTTC. Its translation: CSANSGTSGAIYNEQFF.

The chain carries TRBV7-8 and TRBJ2-1; D might be TRBD1 (6 bases). Trimming removed 2 bases from V and 9 bases from J, with 14 bases in between. Per germline, CDR1 SGHVS and CDR2 FQNEAQ. The CDR3 contains 14 residues. The CDR3 sequence is CASSLFTGFGEQFF. CDR3 DNA sequence: TGTGCCAGCAGCTTATTCACAGGGTTTGGTGAGCAGTTCTTC.

Many counts were recorded for this clonotype. DNA of the CDR3: TGTGCCAGCAGTCCCACTTCGCGTGGGGAGACCCAGTACTTC. Protein: CASSPTSRGETQYF. The rearrangement joins TRBV6-2 or TRBV6-3 to TRBJ2-5; D uncertain. With 5 bases removed from V and 5 bases from J, the gap between germline ends came to 15 bases. CDR1 is MNHEY, CDR2 SVGEGT, per germline. CDR3 size: 14 residues.

There are many counts of this clonotype. This chain's CDR3 is CASSTPGTHYNEQFF. CDR3 coding DNA: TGTGCCAGCAGCACGCCCGGGACGCACTACAATGAGCAGTTCTTC. This rearrangement joins TRBV7-2 to TRBJ2-1; D is tentatively TRBD1 or TRBD2 (5 bases each). Between the trimmed V and J ends, which lost 5 bases and 3 bases, there was a span of 14 bases. Per germline, CDR1 SGHTA and CDR2 FQGNSA. This CDR3 contains 15 residues.

J is TRBJ1-5 and V is TRBV11-2; D is uncertain. CDR3 length equals 14 residues. CDR1 and CDR2 (germline): SGHAT, FQNNGV. The ends were cut back, 2 bases at V and 0 bases at J, with 5 bases in the middle. CDR3 bases: TGTGCCAGCAGCTTACACGCTAGCAATCAGCCCCAGCATTTT. Its protein is CASSLHASNQPQHF.

This clonotype was detected ten times or more. The V call is TRBV20-1, the J call TRBJ2-2; 8 bases line up with TRBD2. Germline CDR1 DFQATT, CDR2 SNEGSKA (reference sequence). J was trimmed by 5 bases and V by 3 bases; bases with no gene match: 5. The CDR3 is made up of 14 amino acids. CDR3 amino acids: CSARAGTSTGELFF. Written as DNA, the CDR3 is TGCAGTGCTAGGGCCGGGACTAGTACCGGGGAGCTGTTTTTT.

This clonotype was seen many times. The chain uses TRBV11-2 and TRBJ2-3; 7 bases line up with TRBD1. V trimming: 5 bases; J trimming: 2 bases; junction bases outside the gene matches: 13. The germline CDR1 and CDR2 sequences are SGHAT and FQNNGV. CDR3 length: 17 residues. CDR3 loop: CASSTRQGSVNTDTQYF. CDR3 nucleotides: TGTGCCAGCAGCACAAGACAGGGATCGGTTAACACAGATACGCAGTATTTT.

The table lists this clonotype with many counts. The chain couples TRBV9 to TRBJ2-7; D is unclear. The V end lost 7 bases, the J end lost 6 bases, and 14 bases lay between the germline ends. Germline V gene lookup returns CDR1 SGDLS and CDR2 YYNGEE. CDR3 length: 12 residues. CDR3 loop: CASGKGQAEQYF. The CDR3 DNA reads as TGTGCCAGCGGGAAGGGTCAGGCCGAGCAGTACTTC. The variable domain in full, with the rest retrieved from reference TRBV9 and TRBJ2-7, is DSGVTQTPKHLITATGQRVTLRCSPRSGDLSVYWYQQSLDQGLQFLIQYYNGEERAKGNILERFSAQQFPDLHSELNLSSLELGDSALYFCASGKGQAEQYFGPGTRLTVT.

This clonotype was observed many times. V is TRBV29-1 and J is TRBJ1-1; D call uncertain. Germline CDR1 is SQVTM and CDR2 is ANQGSEA. The CDR3 covers 13 residues. V shed 2 bases and J shed 3 bases, with 10 bases lying between them. The CDR3 protein is CSVERRRDTEAFF. DNA for the CDR3: TGCAGCGTTGAACGCCGACGTGACACTGAAGCTTTCTTT.

The rearrangement uses TRBV10-3 and TRBJ1-3, with D uncertain. Germline V gives CDR1 ENHRY, CDR2 SYGVKD. V was cut by 3 bases and J by 3 bases, with 9 bases left in between. The CDR3 is 14 amino acids. The CDR3 sequence is CAISENAYGNTIYF. The CDR3 coding sequence is TGTGCCATCAGTGAAAACGCTTATGGAAACACCATATATTTT.

In its sample, this clonotype was seen many times. This chain uses TRBV20-1 with TRBJ1-1; TRBD1 matches at 8 bases. From germline, CDR1 is DFQATT and CDR2 SNEGSKA (reference sequence). Unmatched junction bases numbered 4, after V lost 1 base and J lost 0 bases. The CDR3 covers 15 residues. The CDR3 sequence: CSARVQGAVNTEAFF. The DNA for the CDR3 is TGCAGTGCTAGAGTTCAGGGGGCCGTGAACACTGAAGCTTTCTTT.

Ten or more counts support this clonotype. The chain carries TRBV3-1 and TRBJ2-5; a possible D gene is TRBD2 (6 bases). CDR1 LGHDT and CDR2 YNNKEL come from the germline V gene (reference sequence). This CDR3 comprises 14 residues. V was trimmed by 3 bases and J by 5 bases, leaving 13 bases between them. CDR3 residues: CASSHNLATETQYF. Written as DNA, the CDR3 is TGTGCCAGCAGCCACAATCTAGCGACGGAGACCCAGTACTTC.

The sample holds many counts of this clonotype. The rearrangement joins TRBV6-1 to TRBJ2-7, with a tentative D call TRBD2 (5 bases). The CDR3 is 13 residues long. V was cut by 7 bases and J by 5 bases, with 15 bases left in between. Germline V gene data show CDR1 as MNHNS and CDR2 as SASEGT. The CDR3: CASMSPSNDEQYF. As DNA, the CDR3 is TGTGCCAGCATGTCGCCTAGCAATGACGAGCAGTACTTC.

The chain links TRBV18 to TRBJ1-4; the D gene is possibly TRBD1 (5 bases). This CDR3 region has 15 residues. The germline gives CDR1 KGHSH, CDR2 LQKENI. V shed 2 bases and J shed 8 bases, with 15 bases lying between them. For the CDR3, the DNA is TGTGCCAGCTCACCAGGGGGAGGAGGACAAGAAAAACTGTTTTTT. It specifies CASSPGGGGQEKLFF.

The chain recombines TRBV21-1 with TRBJ2-7; the table's D gene call, TRBD1, was not cross checked with the DNA. TRBV21-1 counts as a pseudogene. The length of the CDR3 is 14 residues. The chain's CDR3 is CASRMGLGAYEQYF. In DNA form, the CDR3 reads TGTGCCAGCAGAATGGGCCTAGGGGCCTACGAGCAGTACTTC.

V is TRBV27 and J is TRBJ1-6; tentatively, D is TRBD1 (5 bases). V shed 6 bases and J shed 7 bases, with 16 bases lying between them. In germline, CDR1 is MNHEY, CDR2 SMNVEV (reference sequence). There are 15 residues in the CDR3. This chain's CDR3 is CASRPSGTPNSPLHF. The CDR3 DNA is TGTGCCAGCAGACCGTCCGGGACCCCGAATTCACCCCTCCACTTT.

This clonotype was recorded many times. V is TRBV29-1 and J is TRBJ2-7, with TRBD1 matching 8 bases. Germline-derived CDR1 and CDR2 are SQVTM and ANQGSEA. V shed 6 bases and J 0 bases; nucleotides not matched to a gene: 7. The CDR3 extends over 14 amino acids. DNA of the CDR3: TGCAGCGTGGGGACAGGAACGAGCTCCTACGAGCAGTACTTC. Its protein product is CSVGTGTSSYEQYF.

V gene TRBV4-2 combines with J gene TRBJ2-1, with no clear D. Germline V gene data show CDR1 as LGHNA and CDR2 as YNFKEQ. This CDR3 has 15 residues. V dropped 8 bases and J dropped 2 bases, with 16 bases sitting between them. CDR3: CASRPAANAYNEQFF. As DNA, the CDR3 is TGTGCCAGCCGCCCCGCTGCTAATGCCTACAATGAGCAGTTCTTC.

There are many counts of this clonotype. The rearrangement links TRBV18 to TRBJ1-4, with TRBD1 as a possible D gene (5 bases). This CDR3 has 14 residues. Germline V gene data show CDR1 as KGHSH and CDR2 as LQKENI. V lost 6 bases and J 0 bases, leaving 8 bases between the germline ends. The CDR3 reads CASSQGATNEKLFF. In nucleotides, the CDR3 is TGTGCCAGCTCGCAGGGAGCAACTAATGAAAAACTGTTTTTT.

The chain uses TRBV12-3 or TRBV12-4 and TRBJ2-3; the D is unclear. The CDR3 runs 12 residues. The V gene lost 8 bases and the J gene lost 3 bases, with 9 bases spanning the gap. CDR3 DNA: TGTGCCAGCGCCTACCAGACAGATACGCAGTATTTT. It yields the protein CASAYQTDTQYF.

This clonotype appeared many times. This rearrangement joins TRBV27 to TRBJ1-5; no reliable D call. The CDR3 has 15 amino acids. V was pared by 2 bases and J by 1 base, with 9 bases between. Germline values: CDR1 MNHEY, CDR2 SMNVEV (reference sequence). The CDR3 nucleotides are TGTGCCAGCAGTTTAGAAGGGAAAAGCAATCAGCCCCAGCATTTT. It specifies CASSLEGKSNQPQHF.

Many counts were recorded for this clonotype. The chain combines TRBV7-2 with TRBJ2-1; D uncertain. The V gene lost 7 bases and the J gene lost 9 bases, with 19 bases spanning the gap. CDR1 and CDR2 from the germline V gene are SGHTA and FQGNSA. The CDR3 has 14 residues. The CDR3 DNA is TGTGCCAGCATGACCCCCTATAGGGCCGGTGAGCAGTTCTTC. It encodes CASMTPYRAGEQFF.

At least ten counts were recorded for this clonotype. V usage is TRBV5-1 and J usage is TRBJ2-3; no firm D call. Germline-derived CDR1 and CDR2 are SGHRS and YFSETQ. The CDR3 spans 16 residues. Trimming removed 4 bases at V and 0 bases at J, with 15 bases between. DNA of the CDR3: TGCGCCAGCAGCCCTTCTCCGACTGGGAGCACAGATACGCAGTATTTT. It codes for CASSPSPTGSTDTQYF.

The chain uses TRBV28 and TRBJ2-5, with TRBD1 matching 9 bases. The V and J ends lost 6 bases and 4 bases, in that order; junction bases with no gene match: 6. The CDR3 sequence is 14 residues long. The germline gives CDR1 MDHEN, CDR2 SYDVKM. This CDR3 reads CASSSQGARETQYF. DNA for the CDR3: TGTGCCAGCAGCTCACAGGGGGCGAGAGAGACCCAGTACTTC.

The CDR3 spells CASSQDWTSIIGDEQFF. CDR3 sequence (DNA): TGCGCCAGCAGCCAAGATTGGACTAGCATCATTGGAGATGAGCAGTTCTTC. The chain uses TRBV4-1 and TRBJ2-1, with 8 bases aligning to TRBD2. The CDR3 extends over 17 amino acids. The germline V gene encodes CDR1 MGHRA and CDR2 YSYEKL. The junction had 12 bases not matched to a gene; V was cut back by 0 bases and J by 8 bases.

This chain uses TRBV28 with TRBJ1-5, with D possibly TRBD1 on 6 matching bases. The CDR3 has 16 residues. Germline V lookup: CDR1 MDHEN, CDR2 SYDVKM. V dropped 7 bases and J dropped 2 bases, with 18 bases sitting between them. The DNA for the CDR3 is TGTGCCAGCAAAGCAGGGGATTGGCGTGGCAATCAGCCCCAGCATTTT. This gives the protein CASKAGDWRGNQPQHF.

This clonotype was seen a handful of times. The CDR3 nucleotides are TGCGCCAGCAACGGGGAGATTCCCTACAATGAGCAGTTCTTC. Translating gives CASNGEIPYNEQFF. The chain uses TRBV10-2 and TRBJ2-1, with a weak D call TRBD2 (5 bases). The germline CDR1 and CDR2 sequences are WSHSY and SAAADI. CDR3 size: 14 residues. The V gene lost 7 bases and the J gene lost 2 bases, with 12 bases spanning the gap.

This clonotype was found many times. V usage is TRBV7-2 and J usage is TRBJ1-5; a possible D gene is TRBD1 (6 bases). Germline loops: CDR1 SGHTA, CDR2 FQGNSA. V dropped 2 bases and J dropped 8 bases, with 16 bases sitting between them. The CDR3 sequence is 15 residues long. CDR3 bases: TGTGCCAGCAGCTTAAGAGGACAGCTTCAGGAGCCCCAGCATTTT. As protein: CASSLRGQLQEPQHF.

This clonotype was detected ten times or more. The rearrangement joins TRBV20-1 to TRBJ2-7, with 10 bases that match TRBD1. The CDR3 totals 18 residues. Germline values: CDR1 DFQATT, CDR2 SNEGSKA (reference sequence). With V trimmed by 7 bases and J by 0 bases, 18 bases remained unmatched. This chain's CDR3 is CSVPQPFPGQGSSYEQYF. DNA of the CDR3: TGCAGTGTCCCGCAGCCCTTCCCGGGACAGGGGTCCTCCTACGAGCAGTACTTC.

This clonotype has a count of ten or more. The V call is TRBV20-1, the J call TRBJ1-1, with 7 bases matching TRBD1. The CDR3 runs to 16 residues. Trimming at V came to 5 bases and at J to 2 bases, leaving 14 bases not matched to a gene. Germline V gene sequence: CDR1 DFQATT, CDR2 SNEGSKA (reference sequence). CDR3 in DNA: TGCAGTGCTGGGGACAGAAAGACCTCTGTAAACACTGAAGCTTTCTTT. Encoded protein: CSAGDRKTSVNTEAFF.

This clonotype was seen at least ten times. The V and J genes are TRBV5-1 and TRBJ1-5, with TRBD1 matching over 8 bases. This CDR3 comprises 14 residues. The V and J ends lost 7 bases and 4 bases, in that order; junction bases with no gene match: 7. Germline CDR1 SGHRS, CDR2 YFSETQ. The CDR3 DNA reads TGCGCCAGCCCGGACAGGGTATTTAATCAGCCCCAGCATTTT. Amino acids: CASPDRVFNQPQHF.